This is a list of T cell receptor beta chains from one sample in a study of T cell repertoires in cytomegalovirus infection. TCRdb reprocessed the reads with MiXCR, giving one entry per CDR3 protein. The data contain 200,000 to 300,000 distinct CDR3 sequences, under 8.5% of them singletons. Sequenced sample: PBMCs. Receptors originate from a human donor in good health (CMV status not recorded). Some clones in this sample may be carry-over from other donors' samples. Both conserved end residues are part of each CDR3. Each record gives: CDR3 DNA, CDR3 protein, V gene, J gene, D gene, clone size. The D gene is left open where the match is weak. Not every row has a clone size; where given, it reads once, few, many or a size class.

DNA: TGTGCCAGCAGCTTAGTGGACGGTGAACGGGCTTTCTTT
CDR3: CASSLVDGERAFF
V: TRBV7-2
J: TRBJ1-1
D: NA
size: few

DNA: TGTGCCAGCAGGCTGGGAGGCTCTGGGGCCAACGTCCTGACTTTC
CDR3: CASRLGGSGANVLTF
V: TRBV28
J: TRBJ2-6
D: NA
size: many

DNA: TGCGCCAGCAGCCAAGTCCAGGGGATAAACTATGGCTACACCTTC
CDR3: CASSQVQGINYGYTF
V: TRBV4-3
J: TRBJ1-2
D: NA
size: many

DNA: TGCAGCGTCCAAGAGTACCGGGAGGGGCCCCAGCATTTT
CDR3: CSVQEYREGPQHF
V: TRBV29-1
J: TRBJ1-5
D: NA
size: few

DNA: TGTGCCAGTAGTACCCGGGGACAGGTCAACACAGATACGCAGTATTTT
CDR3: CASSTRGQVNTDTQYF
V: TRBV19
J: TRBJ2-3
D: TRBD1
size: many

DNA: TGCAGCGTTGGGAAGGGGACACCGGGCTCTGAAGCTTTCTTT
CDR3: CSVGKGTPGSEAFF
V: TRBV29-1
J: TRBJ1-1
D: NA
size: many

DNA: TGTGCCAGCAGCCGGGGACAGGAGCTAGGAGCTTTCTTT
CDR3: CASSRGQELGAFF
V: TRBV12-3/TRBV12-4
J: TRBJ1-1
D: TRBD1
size: many

DNA: TGTGCCAGCAGCTTAATGGGGGGTCCCTACGAGCAGTACTTC
CDR3: CASSLMGGPYEQYF
V: TRBV7-2
J: TRBJ2-7
D: NA
size: many

DNA: TGTGCCAGTGCCCAGGGTTCCTCCTACGAGCAGTACTTC
CDR3: CASAQGSSYEQYF
V: TRBV19
J: TRBJ2-7
D: NA
size: many

DNA: TGTGCCACTGCGCCGGGGGGGCGGTACGAGCAGTACTTC
CDR3: CATAPGGRYEQYF
V: TRBV10-3
J: TRBJ2-7
D: TRBD2
size: NA

DNA: TGTGCCAGCAGCTGGGGACAAAACTATGGCTACACCTTC
CDR3: CASSWGQNYGYTF
V: TRBV11-2
J: TRBJ1-2
D: NA
size: many

DNA: TGTGCCACCAGCAGAGATCATCCGCAAGAGACCCAGTACTTC
CDR3: CATSRDHPQETQYF
V: TRBV15
J: TRBJ2-5
D: NA
size: many

DNA: TGTGCCTGGAGTGGGCCCATTTTTGAAGCTTTCTTT
CDR3: CAWSGPIFEAFF
V: TRBV30
J: TRBJ1-1
D: NA
size: many

DNA: TGCGCCAGCAGCTTGGATCCGGGGCCGTCGGGGGAAGCTTTCTTT
CDR3: CASSLDPGPSGEAFF
V: TRBV5-1
J: TRBJ1-1
D: NA
size: many

DNA: TGTGCCAGCAGCTTAATTGGGGACAGAACAGCTAATTCACCCCTCCACTTT
CDR3: CASSLIGDRTANSPLHF
V: TRBV7-2
J: TRBJ1-6
D: TRBD1
size: many

DNA: TGCGCCAGCAGCGACCAGGACCCATTAAACTATGGCTACACCTTC
CDR3: CASSDQDPLNYGYTF
V: TRBV5-1
J: TRBJ1-2
D: NA
size: many

DNA: TGTGCCAGCAGTTTAAGTGCGGGGGGGTTCGATGAGCAGTTCTTC
CDR3: CASSLSAGGFDEQFF
V: TRBV27
J: TRBJ2-1
D: TRBD2
size: many

DNA: TGTGCCAGCAGCCTACTGGAAACCAAAAACATTCAGTACTTC
CDR3: CASSLLETKNIQYF
V: TRBV6-2/TRBV6-3
J: TRBJ2-4
D: NA
size: many

DNA: TGTGCCAGCAGCTCCGGACAGGGCGAGGGAGAGACCCAGTACTTC
CDR3: CASSSGQGEGETQYF
V: TRBV7-9
J: TRBJ2-5
D: TRBD1
size: many

DNA: TGCAGTGCTAGTCAACTAGCGGGGAAAGAGACCCAGTACTTC
CDR3: CSASQLAGKETQYF
V: TRBV20-1
J: TRBJ2-5
D: TRBD2
size: few

DNA: TGTGCCAGCAGTTCCTCTCGGGACAGACCACAAGAGACCCAGTACTTC
CDR3: CASSSSRDRPQETQYF
V: TRBV28
J: TRBJ2-5
D: TRBD1
size: many

DNA: TGTGCCAGCAGCCGATCTCTCGACAGTAACACTGAAGCTTTCTTT
CDR3: CASSRSLDSNTEAFF
V: TRBV6-1
J: TRBJ1-1
D: NA
size: many

DNA: TGTGCCAGCAGCCAAGACAGCTACTACTCCTACGAGCAGTACTTC
CDR3: CASSQDSYYSYEQYF
V: TRBV6-2/TRBV6-3
J: TRBJ2-7
D: NA
size: many

DNA: TGCAGTGCTATTGATGGGGGGACAGGGCTTTCCTACGAGCAGTACTTC
CDR3: CSAIDGGTGLSYEQYF
V: TRBV20-1
J: TRBJ2-7
D: TRBD1
size: NA

DNA: TGCGCCAGCAGCCAAGATCTGAACAGCGACAATCAGCCCCAGCATTTT
CDR3: CASSQDLNSDNQPQHF
V: TRBV4-3
J: TRBJ1-5
D: NA
size: many

DNA: TGTGCCAGCAGTGGACTAGCGGGGGCCTCCTACGAGCAGTACTTC
CDR3: CASSGLAGASYEQYF
V: TRBV2
J: TRBJ2-7
D: TRBD2
size: many

DNA: TGTGCCAGCAGCTTAGAGGGAAGAAGGGATACGCAGTATTTT
CDR3: CASSLEGRRDTQYF
V: TRBV7-2
J: TRBJ2-3
D: NA
size: many

DNA: TGTGCCTGGAGATTAGCGGGGGGGGGGGATACGCAGTATTTT
CDR3: CAWRLAGGGDTQYF
V: TRBV30
J: TRBJ2-3
D: TRBD2
size: many

DNA: TGTGCCAGCAGCTTAACGACCACCCAGGAGCAGTTCTTC
CDR3: CASSLTTTQEQFF
V: TRBV7-3
J: TRBJ2-1
D: NA
size: many

DNA: TGTGCCACCCATGGGGGGGAGTTGATATATACGCAGTATTTT
CDR3: CATHGGELIYTQYF
V: TRBV6-8
J: TRBJ2-3
D: TRBD2
size: many

DNA: TGCAGTGCTTCAATACCCGGACAGGTCTACGAGCAGTACTTC
CDR3: CSASIPGQVYEQYF
V: TRBV20-1
J: TRBJ2-7
D: TRBD1
size: few

DNA: TGTGCCAGCAGGTACAGGGAGAGCTCCTACAATGAGCAGTTCTTC
CDR3: CASRYRESSYNEQFF
V: TRBV12-3/TRBV12-4
J: TRBJ2-1
D: NA
size: many

DNA: TGCAGCGCCGGGCCAGGGAACACTGAAGCTTTCTTT
CDR3: CSAGPGNTEAFF
V: TRBV29-1
J: TRBJ1-1
D: NA
size: many

DNA: TGTGCCAGTAGTACCCGCTCAGGGGCCACCGGGGAGCTGTTTTTT
CDR3: CASSTRSGATGELFF
V: TRBV19
J: TRBJ2-2
D: NA
size: many

DNA: TGCAGTGCTAGAGACCGCAGAGGGTTCAACACTGAAGCTTTCTTT
CDR3: CSARDRRGFNTEAFF
V: TRBV20-1
J: TRBJ1-1
D: NA
size: many

DNA: TGTGCCAGCAGCTCACGTAGCGGGAGCACAGATACGCAGTATTTT
CDR3: CASSSRSGSTDTQYF
V: TRBV7-6
J: TRBJ2-3
D: TRBD2
size: many

DNA: TGTGCCACCAGCAAAGGGACAGGGGGCGGTACGCAGTATTTT
CDR3: CATSKGTGGGTQYF
V: TRBV15
J: TRBJ2-3
D: TRBD1
size: NA

DNA: TGCAGTGCTAGAGTGTCGGGGGGGACCGGGGAGCTGTTTTTT
CDR3: CSARVSGGTGELFF
V: TRBV20-1
J: TRBJ2-2
D: TRBD2
size: many

DNA: TGTGCCAGCAGTGTCTGGATATCGGGCACCGGGGAGCTGTTTTTT
CDR3: CASSVWISGTGELFF
V: TRBV6-5
J: TRBJ2-2
D: NA
size: many

DNA: TGCGCCAGCAGCCAAGAGGGGACAAATTACAATGAGCAGTTCTTC
CDR3: CASSQEGTNYNEQFF
V: TRBV4-3
J: TRBJ2-1
D: NA
size: few

DNA: TGTGCCAGCAGTGTCTCCACAGTGAGTGAAGCTTTCTTT
CDR3: CASSVSTVSEAFF
V: TRBV28
J: TRBJ1-1
D: NA
size: many

DNA: TGTGCCAGCAGTCTCGACGGACAGACACTCAAGGAGCAGTTCTTC
CDR3: CASSLDGQTLKEQFF
V: TRBV7-3
J: TRBJ2-1
D: NA
size: NA

DNA: TGCAGTGCTAGAGCGCTCTGGGGAGGTGGTCAGGAAAAACTGAACTATGGCTACACCTTC
CDR3: CSARALWGGGQEKLNYGYTF
V: TRBV20-1
J: TRBJ1-2
D: NA
size: many

DNA: TGTGCCAGCAGTTTAGAGACTAGCGGGGGTGTAACAGATACGCAGTATTTT
CDR3: CASSLETSGGVTDTQYF
V: TRBV28
J: TRBJ2-3
D: TRBD2
size: many

DNA: TGTGCCAGCAGTTCAGTCCCCCGGAGGTTTACAGATACGCAGTATTTT
CDR3: CASSSVPRRFTDTQYF
V: TRBV7-2
J: TRBJ2-3
D: NA
size: many